This is a list of T cell receptor beta chains from one sample in a study of shared clonotypes between healthy human individuals. Generated by immunoSEQ multiplex PCR, the TCRdb table keeps only in-frame clones and is missing some. Found here are 2 million to 3 million clones, 90% to 95% of them singletons; the top ten hold 0.35% to 0.45%. What was sequenced was naive CD4+ T cells from PBMCs. The receptors were gathered from a man younger than 30 in good health. Some clones in this sample may be carry-over from other donors' samples. CDR3s include the opening cysteine and the closing phenylalanine or tryptophan. The size of a clone is reported for some rows only, either as once, few or many, or as a class for expanded clones.

V gene: TRBV5-6
clone size: NA
J gene: TRBJ2-2
CDR3 protein: CASSLTGLTPRSGELFF

V gene: TRBV10-3
clone size: NA
J gene: TRBJ1-2
CDR3 protein: CAIRAPQGAEEGSYGYTF

V gene: TRBV7-2
clone size: NA
J gene: TRBJ2-5
CDR3 protein: CASSLDLAGGAETQYF

V gene: TRBV7-2
clone size: NA
J gene: TRBJ2-5
CDR3 protein: CASNRQIQETQYF

V gene: TRBV7-9
clone size: NA
J gene: TRBJ2-1
CDR3 protein: CASSLGDRGSDEQFF

V gene: TRBV7-9
clone size: NA
J gene: TRBJ1-1
CDR3 protein: CASSRDRQYTEAFF

V gene: TRBV25-1
clone size: NA
J gene: TRBJ1-6
CDR3 protein: CASSEGFSPLHF

V gene: TRBV28
clone size: NA
J gene: TRBJ1-6
CDR3 protein: CASSFGARNSPLHF

V gene: TRBV27
clone size: NA
J gene: TRBJ1-1
CDR3 protein: CASSLYRANTEAFF

V gene: TRBV27
clone size: NA
J gene: TRBJ2-1
CDR3 protein: CASRLREHEFYNEQFF

V gene: TRBV2
clone size: NA
J gene: TRBJ2-1
CDR3 protein: CASSPMRTSGSVGSYNEQFF

V gene: TRBV5-1
clone size: NA
J gene: TRBJ2-2
CDR3 protein: CASSLRTGASPTGELFF

V gene: TRBV4-1
clone size: NA
J gene: TRBJ2-3
CDR3 protein: CASRGGSGGTDTQYF

V gene: TRBV5-1
clone size: NA
J gene: TRBJ2-2
CDR3 protein: CASSSSGGLGTGELFF

V gene: TRBV7-9
clone size: NA
J gene: TRBJ2-3
CDR3 protein: CASTTQGGGDTQYF

V gene: TRBV15
clone size: NA
J gene: TRBJ2-6
CDR3 protein: CARPLQGTGANVLTF

V gene: TRBV27
clone size: NA
J gene: TRBJ1-1
CDR3 protein: CASSLSGGTEAFF

V gene: TRBV30
clone size: NA
J gene: TRBJ1-4
CDR3 protein: CAWSKPTGGSEKLFF

V gene: TRBV25-1
clone size: NA
J gene: TRBJ2-7
CDR3 protein: CASSEGTSFNEQYF

V gene: TRBV30
clone size: NA
J gene: TRBJ2-7
CDR3 protein: CAWSRGYEQYF

V gene: TRBV5-3
clone size: NA
J gene: TRBJ1-1
CDR3 protein: CARSLGDRGARNTEAFF

V gene: TRBV5-1
clone size: NA
J gene: TRBJ2-5
CDR3 protein: CASSLFVRGSGGQETQYF

V gene: TRBV25-1
clone size: NA
J gene: TRBJ1-1
CDR3 protein: CASRSGGGGGEAFF

V gene: TRBV20-1
clone size: NA
J gene: TRBJ2-7
CDR3 protein: CSASRSYEQYF

V gene: TRBV29-1
clone size: NA
J gene: TRBJ2-7
CDR3 protein: CSVLPSTRPYEQYF

V gene: TRBV7-8
clone size: NA
J gene: TRBJ1-4
CDR3 protein: CASSPRGPNEKLFF

V gene: TRBV27
clone size: NA
J gene: TRBJ2-1
CDR3 protein: CASSLSIIPNEQFF

V gene: TRBV29-1
clone size: NA
J gene: TRBJ2-5
CDR3 protein: CSVERSGETQYF

V gene: TRBV7-9
clone size: NA
J gene: TRBJ2-3
CDR3 protein: CASSSTGLDTQYF

V gene: TRBV7-9
clone size: NA
J gene: TRBJ2-7
CDR3 protein: CASSLLPGGLNEQYF

V gene: TRBV7-8
clone size: NA
J gene: TRBJ2-7
CDR3 protein: CASSPYSRTEYEQYF

V gene: TRBV7-8
clone size: NA
J gene: TRBJ2-5
CDR3 protein: CASSLGRSVPTHQETQYF

V gene: TRBV5-1
clone size: once
J gene: TRBJ2-2
CDR3 protein: CASSPGQTNTGELFF

V gene: TRBV14
clone size: NA
J gene: TRBJ1-4
CDR3 protein: CASSQLRAWGEKLFF

V gene: TRBV30
clone size: NA
J gene: TRBJ1-6
CDR3 protein: CARSEGPGALLHF

V gene: TRBV6-5
clone size: NA
J gene: TRBJ1-4
CDR3 protein: CASTGRANEKLFF

V gene: TRBV7-2
clone size: NA
J gene: TRBJ2-7
CDR3 protein: CASSPVGGRTYEQYF

V gene: TRBV7-6
clone size: once
J gene: TRBJ2-5
CDR3 protein: CASSFDGGVQETQYF

V gene: TRBV29-1
clone size: NA
J gene: TRBJ2-3
CDR3 protein: CSVEGTDTQYF

V gene: TRBV5-1
clone size: NA
J gene: TRBJ1-1
CDR3 protein: CASMFGAGDTEAFF